This TCR beta chain was sequenced for a study of identical twins. A single record per CDR3 protein comes from TCRdb applying MiXCR to the 5' RACE reads. The profile shows approximately 690,000 distinct CDR3 sequences, around 6% of them singletons. This clonotype was counted many times. This CDR3 comprises 15 residues. The germline V gene has CDR1 LNHNV and CDR2 YYDKDF (reference sequence). Trimming shortened V by 0 bases and J by 4 bases, and 12 bases separated the two germline ends. The sample taken for sequencing was naive T cells sorted from blood. V gene TRBV15 combines with J gene TRBJ1-1; D may be TRBD1 (5 bases). This TCR derives from a young man in good health. Here the CDR3 reads CATSRERAGGTEAFF. DNA of the CDR3: TGTGCCACCAGCAGAGAAAGGGCCGGGGGCACTGAAGCTTTCTTT.